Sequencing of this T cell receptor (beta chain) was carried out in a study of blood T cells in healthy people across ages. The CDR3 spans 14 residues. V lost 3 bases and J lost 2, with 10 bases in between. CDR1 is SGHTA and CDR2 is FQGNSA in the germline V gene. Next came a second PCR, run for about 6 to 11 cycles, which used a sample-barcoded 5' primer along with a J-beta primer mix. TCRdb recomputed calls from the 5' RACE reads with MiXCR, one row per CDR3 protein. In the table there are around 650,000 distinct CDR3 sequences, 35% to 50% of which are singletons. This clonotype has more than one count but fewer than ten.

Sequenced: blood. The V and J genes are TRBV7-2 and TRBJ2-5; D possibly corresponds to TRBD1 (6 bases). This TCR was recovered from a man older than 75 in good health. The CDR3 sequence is CASSFRDTQETQYF. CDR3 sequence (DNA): TGTGCCAGCAGCTTCCGGGACACTCAAGAGACCCAGTACTTC.